A selection of T cell receptor beta chains follows, all from one sample in a study of cytomegalovirus exposure and HLA in healthy donors. Sequenced by immunoSEQ multiplex PCR; TCRdb stores in-frame clones only, minus some. The table records 130,000 to 150,000 clones, approximately 88% of them present only once. The sequenced sample consisted of PBMCs. The receptors shown here come from a young man in good health and CMV-seropositive. The CDR3 runs from the conserved cysteine through the conserved F or W. D genes are given only for firm matches. Rows give clone size only sometimes, using once, few, many, or a class for an expanded clone.

d_gene: TRBD1
abundance: -
j_gene: TRBJ1-1
v_gene: TRBV5-1
CDR3nt: TGCGCCAGCAGCTTCACAGGGGCTGAAGCTTTCTTT
CDR3aa: CASSFTGAEAFF

d_gene: TRBD1
abundance: -
j_gene: TRBJ1-1
v_gene: TRBV11-2
CDR3nt: TGTGCCAGCAGCTTAGGGGGGACAGGGATGAACACTGAAGCTTTCTTT
CDR3aa: CASSLGGTGMNTEAFF

d_gene: -
abundance: -
j_gene: TRBJ1-2
v_gene: TRBV2
CDR3nt: TGTGCCAGCAGGCTTTCAGGACAGACTATGCCTAACTATGGCTACACCTTC
CDR3aa: CASRLSGQTMPNYGYTF

d_gene: -
abundance: -
j_gene: TRBJ1-2
v_gene: TRBV2
CDR3nt: TGTGCCAGCGAAGTGCGGGGCTACACCTTC
CDR3aa: CASEVRGYTF

d_gene: -
abundance: -
j_gene: TRBJ2-2
v_gene: TRBV2
CDR3nt: TGTGCCAGCAGCGAGCACACCGGGGAGCTGTTTTTT
CDR3aa: CASSEHTGELFF

d_gene: -
abundance: -
j_gene: TRBJ1-5
v_gene: TRBV4-1
CDR3nt: TGCGCCAGCAGCGAAACCGGGACAACGAATCAGCCCCAGCATTTT
CDR3aa: CASSETGTTNQPQHF

d_gene: -
abundance: few
j_gene: TRBJ1-5
v_gene: TRBV6-1
CDR3nt: TGTGCCAGCAGTGAAGGAGGACCAGGGTCGAGTCAGCCCCAGCATTTT
CDR3aa: CASSEGGPGSSQPQHF

d_gene: -
abundance: -
j_gene: TRBJ1-1
v_gene: TRBV5-1
CDR3nt: TGCGCCAGCAGCTTGAAAGGAGGAGTTGAAGCTTTCTTT
CDR3aa: CASSLKGGVEAFF

d_gene: -
abundance: -
j_gene: TRBJ1-2
v_gene: TRBV10-3
CDR3nt: TGTGCCATCAGTGAGTGGAGGGAAGCTAACTATGGCTACACCTTC
CDR3aa: CAISEWREANYGYTF

d_gene: -
abundance: -
j_gene: TRBJ1-2
v_gene: TRBV2
CDR3nt: TGTGCCAGCAGTGAAGCGAGGTCAGGGGCCTATGGCTACACCTTC
CDR3aa: CASSEARSGAYGYTF

d_gene: -
abundance: -
j_gene: TRBJ1-2
v_gene: TRBV6-4
CDR3nt: TGTGCCAGCAGTGCCGGGACAAACTATGGCTACACCTTC
CDR3aa: CASSAGTNYGYTF

d_gene: TRBD1
abundance: -
j_gene: TRBJ2-1
v_gene: TRBV29-1
CDR3nt: TGCAGCGTTGAAGATGGGACAGGATACAATGAGCAGTTCTTC
CDR3aa: CSVEDGTGYNEQFF

d_gene: TRBD1
abundance: -
j_gene: TRBJ2-5
v_gene: TRBV30
CDR3nt: TGTGCCTGGAGTTTCTCGACAGGGTACCAAGAGACCCAGTACTTC
CDR3aa: CAWSFSTGYQETQYF

d_gene: TRBD1
abundance: -
j_gene: TRBJ1-2
v_gene: TRBV5-1
CDR3nt: TGCGCCAGCAGCGGATCAGGGGGTAATGGCTACACCTTC
CDR3aa: CASSGSGGNGYTF

d_gene: TRBD2
abundance: -
j_gene: TRBJ2-2
v_gene: TRBV27
CDR3nt: TGTGCCAGCAGTTTTAGTAGACTAGCGGCCACCGGGGAGCTGTTTTTT
CDR3aa: CASSFSRLAATGELFF

d_gene: TRBD2
abundance: -
j_gene: TRBJ2-3
v_gene: TRBV27
CDR3nt: TGTGCCAGCAGTTTATTAGCGGGGGACGGCACAGATACGCAGTATTTT
CDR3aa: CASSLLAGDGTDTQYF

d_gene: TRBD2
abundance: -
j_gene: TRBJ2-1
v_gene: TRBV10-3
CDR3nt: TGTGCCATCAGTGACCCGGGACTAGCTGGCCATGAGCAGTTCTTC
CDR3aa: CAISDPGLAGHEQFF

d_gene: -
abundance: -
j_gene: TRBJ2-6
v_gene: TRBV4-2
CDR3nt: TGTGCCAGCACCAATCGGGGTGGGGGGGCGCCCCTCTCTGGGGCCAACGTCCTGACTTTC
CDR3aa: CASTNRGGGAPLSGANVLTF

d_gene: TRBD1
abundance: -
j_gene: TRBJ1-1
v_gene: TRBV2
CDR3nt: TGTGCCAGCAGTCTAGGACAGGGTATTGAAGCTTTCTTT
CDR3aa: CASSLGQGIEAFF

d_gene: TRBD1
abundance: -
j_gene: TRBJ1-3
v_gene: TRBV18
CDR3nt: TGTGCCAGCTCACCTTTAGCCGGGACAGGGGGCATTGGAAACACCATATATTTT
CDR3aa: CASSPLAGTGGIGNTIYF

d_gene: TRBD1
abundance: -
j_gene: TRBJ1-1
v_gene: TRBV7-2
CDR3nt: TGTGCCAGCAGCTTATTAGGAGGGGGCCTGGAGGCTTTCTTT
CDR3aa: CASSLLGGGLEAFF

d_gene: TRBD1
abundance: -
j_gene: TRBJ1-2
v_gene: TRBV5-4
CDR3nt: TGTGCCAGCAGCTTGGGGACAGGGGGCTATGGCTACACCTTC
CDR3aa: CASSLGTGGYGYTF

d_gene: -
abundance: few
j_gene: TRBJ1-2
v_gene: TRBV25-1
CDR3nt: TGTGCCAGCAGTACAGGGTATGGCTACACCTTC
CDR3aa: CASSTGYGYTF

d_gene: -
abundance: once
j_gene: TRBJ2-2
v_gene: TRBV10-2
CDR3nt: TGCGCCAGCAGTGAGTCCCAGACTCTTCCTGCCTCCCCCGGGGAGCTGTTTTTT
CDR3aa: CASSESQTLPASPGELFF

d_gene: -
abundance: -
j_gene: TRBJ1-2
v_gene: TRBV6-5
CDR3nt: TGTGCCAGCAGTGTAGGACAGCGAGCTAACTATGGCTACACCTTC
CDR3aa: CASSVGQRANYGYTF

d_gene: -
abundance: -
j_gene: TRBJ1-5
v_gene: TRBV21-1
CDR3nt: TGTGCCAGCAGCAAAAGGACAGGGGCGGGCCAGCCCCAGCATTTT
CDR3aa: CASSKRTGAGQPQHF

d_gene: -
abundance: -
j_gene: TRBJ1-2
v_gene: TRBV6-6
CDR3nt: TGTGCCAGCAGTTCCATAGTTATTGAAACTAACTATGGCTACACCTTC
CDR3aa: CASSSIVIETNYGYTF

d_gene: -
abundance: once
j_gene: TRBJ1-1
v_gene: TRBV5-1
CDR3nt: TGCGCCAGCAGCTTGGTTCCAGACATGAACACTGAAGCTTTCTTT
CDR3aa: CASSLVPDMNTEAFF

d_gene: TRBD2
abundance: -
j_gene: TRBJ2-1
v_gene: TRBV2
CDR3nt: TGTGCCTCCCTCGTGGCGGGGGCCTACAATGAGCAGTTCTTC
CDR3aa: CASLVAGAYNEQFF

d_gene: -
abundance: -
j_gene: TRBJ1-5
v_gene: TRBV5-1
CDR3nt: TGCGCCAGCAGCTTGGATGGGGCTCGGGATCAGCCCCAGCATTTT
CDR3aa: CASSLDGARDQPQHF

d_gene: TRBD1
abundance: few
j_gene: TRBJ1-1
v_gene: TRBV5-4
CDR3nt: TGTGCCAGCAGCACATTAGAGACAGGGATTAAAGAAGCTTTCTTT
CDR3aa: CASSTLETGIKEAFF

d_gene: TRBD2
abundance: -
j_gene: TRBJ2-1
v_gene: TRBV15
CDR3nt: TGTGCCACCAGCAGAGTTCGTCTAGCGGGAGGTGAGCAGTTCTTC
CDR3aa: CATSRVRLAGGEQFF

d_gene: -
abundance: few
j_gene: TRBJ1-2
v_gene: TRBV19
CDR3nt: TGTGCCAGTAGACTAGGTTGGGGTGGTGGCTACACCTTC
CDR3aa: CASRLGWGGGYTF

d_gene: TRBD1
abundance: -
j_gene: TRBJ2-7
v_gene: TRBV28
CDR3nt: TGTGCCAGCAGTCCCGGGACAGGGGTAAAAGAGCAGTACTTC
CDR3aa: CASSPGTGVKEQYF

d_gene: -
abundance: -
j_gene: TRBJ2-5
v_gene: TRBV30
CDR3nt: TGTGCCTGGAGGGAGGGAGGAGAGACCCAGTACTTC
CDR3aa: CAWREGGETQYF